The entry below describes one T cell receptor (beta chain). These data are taken from a study of blood T cell repertoires in COVID-19. Looking at the study overall: Collection of acute and convalescent COVID-19 samples took place in the United States, Italy and Spain.

The assay was immunoSEQ multiplex PCR, and TCRdb's table has in-frame clones only and misses some. The table lists roughly 24,000 clones, roughly three quarters of them singletons. Sample: peripheral blood. The TCR sequence derives from an elderly man with active or convalescent COVID-19.

The CDR3 loop reads CASSLRVGGFRTEAFF. The CDR3 DNA is TGTGCCAGCAGTTTAAGGGTTGGAGGGTTTCGCACTGAAGCTTTCTTT. The rearrangement joins TRBV27 to TRBJ1-1; D uncertain. The CDR3 covers 16 residues. The germline gives CDR1 MNHEY, CDR2 SMNVEV (reference sequence). V lost 2 bases to trimming and J lost 4 bases, with 17 bases between them.